This T cell receptor (beta chain) comes out of a study of blood T cell repertoires in COVID-19. TCRdb keeps only in-frame clones here, not all; method: immunoSEQ multiplex PCR. Of tens of thousands of clones in the sample, 70% to 80% were seen once. This clone was observed once. V lost 0 bases, J lost 0 bases, and 10 bases stayed unmatched. Per the germline V gene, CDR1 is ENHRY and CDR2 is SYGVKD. This CDR3 has 20 amino acids. Sequencing was done on a sample of peripheral blood. The receptor was isolated from a man between 65 and 79 years old with COVID-19, enrolled during active disease. The rearrangement uses TRBV10-3 and TRBJ2-5, with 13 bases fitting TRBD2. The CDR3 nucleotides read TGTGCCATCAGTGAGTCGAAATCGGGACTAGCGGGGTTGTACCAAGAGACCCAGTACTTC. Its protein product is CAISESKSGLAGLYQETQYF.